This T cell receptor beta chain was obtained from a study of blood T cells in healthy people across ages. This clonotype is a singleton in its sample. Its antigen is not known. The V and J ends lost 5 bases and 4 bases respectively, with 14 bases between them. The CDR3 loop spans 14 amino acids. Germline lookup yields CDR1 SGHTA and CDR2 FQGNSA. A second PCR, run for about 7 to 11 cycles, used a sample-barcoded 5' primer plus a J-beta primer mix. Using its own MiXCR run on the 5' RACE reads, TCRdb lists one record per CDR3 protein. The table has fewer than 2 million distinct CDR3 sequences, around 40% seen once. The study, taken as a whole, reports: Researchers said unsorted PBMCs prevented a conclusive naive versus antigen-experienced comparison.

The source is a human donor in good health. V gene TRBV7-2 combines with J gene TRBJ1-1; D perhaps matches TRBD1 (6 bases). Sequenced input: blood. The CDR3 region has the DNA TGTGCCAGCAGCCCACAGGGTGTCTCCACTGAAGCTTTCTTT. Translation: CASSPQGVSTEAFF.